Following are 31 T cell receptor beta chains from one sample sequenced in a study of beta chain features in type 1 diabetes. Every isolated RNA sample was fully reverse transcribed, so sequencing captured expressed TCRB transcripts. The table came from immunoSEQ multiplex PCR; TCRdb's copy has only in-frame clones and leaves some out. The data show around 300,000 clones, with about 11% seen just once and 0.015% held by the top ten. Sample: naive CD4+ T cells from blood. Receptor source: a woman younger than 45 in good health.

The chain uses TRBV19 and TRBJ1-1; D perhaps matches TRBD1 (6 bases). Germline V gene sequence: CDR1 LNHDA, CDR2 SQIVND (reference sequence). V lost 10 bases, J lost 1 base, and 13 bases lay in between. The CDR3 is 13 amino acids. CDR3: CATYREQNTEAFF. Written as DNA, the CDR3 is TGTGCCACATACAGGGAGCAGAACACTGAAGCTTTCTTT.

The V gene is TRBV5-6, the J gene TRBJ2-1; the match to TRBD2 covers 9 bases. Germline V gene sequence: CDR1 SGHDT, CDR2 YYEEEE. The CDR3 is made up of 14 amino acids. V shed 4 bases, J shed 3 bases, and the junction held 2 bases outside the gene matches. CDR3 DNA: TGTGCCAGCAGCAGACTAGCGGACTACAATGAGCAGTTCTTC. Translated, it gives CASSRLADYNEQFF.

Only a few counts were recorded for this clone. This chain joins TRBV9 and TRBJ2-1; 11 positions match TRBD2. Germline values: CDR1 SGDLS, CDR2 YYNGEE. The CDR3 contains 17 residues. The V segment lost 4 bases and the J segment 4 bases; nucleotides outside the gene matches: 10. CDR3 in amino acids: CASSPGGSGRGYNEQFF. In DNA, the CDR3 is TGTGCCAGCAGCCCAGGGGGTAGCGGGAGGGGTTACAATGAGCAGTTCTTC.

Only a few counts were recorded for this clone. V is TRBV2 and J is TRBJ2-3; 9 nucleotides agree with TRBD1. The V gene end was trimmed by 7 bases and the J gene end by 2 bases; junction bases not matched to a gene: 7. This CDR3 region has 15 residues. Germline V gene sequence: CDR1 SNHLY, CDR2 FYNNEI. CDR3 bases: TGTGCCAGCACCTTGACAGGGGGATACACAGATACGCAGTATTTT. Translating it yields CASTLTGGYTDTQYF.

V gene TRBV25-1 combines with J gene TRBJ1-1; 9 nucleotides align to TRBD1. V lost 1 base, J lost 1 base, and 7 bases stayed unmatched. The CDR3 loop spans 17 amino acids. CDR1 and CDR2 (germline): MGHDK, SYGVNS. This CDR3 reads CASSESGQGPSNTEAFF. DNA of the CDR3: TGTGCCAGCAGTGAATCCGGACAGGGGCCCTCGAACACTGAAGCTTTCTTT.

The table lists this clone with a few counts. V usage is TRBV9 and J usage is TRBJ2-2, with D hard to call. The CDR3 has 15 residues. Germline V gene data show CDR1 as SGDLS and CDR2 as YYNGEE. Trimming shortened V by 1 base and J by 0 bases, and 7 bases separated the two germline ends. This CDR3 is CASSVRGANTGELFF. The CDR3 coding sequence is TGTGCCAGCAGCGTACGCGGCGCGAACACCGGGGAGCTGTTTTTT.

The rearrangement links TRBV2 to TRBJ2-2; 10 nucleotides match TRBD1. The CDR3 runs 15 residues. Germline assignment: CDR1 SNHLY and CDR2 FYNNEI. The junction had 6 bases not matched to a gene; V was cut back by 6 bases and J by 5 bases. CDR3 amino acids: CASSRDRGPTGELFF. CDR3 in DNA: TGTGCCAGCAGCCGCGACAGGGGGCCTACCGGGGAGCTGTTTTTT.

This clone was counted a few times. One junction end does not reproduce the germline sequence, and a read error may be involved. J is TRBJ2-7 and V is TRBV7-2; tentative D call: TRBD2 (5 bases). The CDR3 is 13 residues long. In germline, CDR1 is SGHTA, CDR2 FQGNSA. CDR3 in DNA: TGCGCCAGCAGCCAAGGAGAGGGCTACGAGCAGTACTTC. Amino acids: CASSQGEGYEQYF. The full variable domain, rest sourced from reference TRBV7-2 and TRBJ2-7, is GAGVSQSPSNKVTEKGKDVELRCDPISGHTALYWYRQSLGQGLEFLIYFQGNSAPDKSGLPSDRFSAERTGGSVSTLTIQRTQQEDSAVYLCASSQGEGYEQYFGPGTRLTVT.

This clone turned up a few times. This chain connects TRBV30 to TRBJ2-5; the D gene is possibly TRBD2 (6 bases). CDR1 is GTSNPN, CDR2 SVGIG, per germline (reference sequence). V was shortened by 4 bases and J by 9 bases, with 12 bases between the two germline ends. The CDR3 consists of 11 residues. The CDR3 DNA is TGTGCCTGGATGGGCGGGGCTGCCCAGTACTTC. It is translated as CAWMGGAAQYF. Full variable domain (missing parts from reference TRBV30 and TRBJ2-5): SQTIHQWPATLVQPVGSPLSLECTVEGTSNPNLYWYRQAAGRGLQLLFYSVGIGQISSEVPQNLSASRPQDRQFILSSKKLLLSDSGFYLCAWMGGAAQYFGPGTRLLVL.

This clone was found a few times. The CDR3, as DNA: TGTGCCAGCAGCTTAAGCACTAGCGGGATGACCGATGAGCAGTTCTTC. Amino acid sequence: CASSLSTSGMTDEQFF. V is TRBV7-9 and J is TRBJ2-1; TRBD2 aligns across 10 bases. Germline assignment: CDR1 SEHNR and CDR2 FQNEAQ (reference sequence). The CDR3 totals 16 residues. V was clipped by 2 bases and J by 8 bases; unmatched bases: 9.

The chain carries TRBV28 and TRBJ2-7; TRBD1 aligns across 9 bases. CDR1 and CDR2 from the germline V gene are MDHEN and SYDVKM. This CDR3 is 17 amino acids long. Trimming took 6 bases from V and 6 from J; bases not matched to a gene: 18. CDR3 sequence reads: CASSTQPGQGNLGEQYF. The DNA for the CDR3 is TGTGCCAGCAGCACTCAGCCGGGACAGGGCAACTTAGGCGAGCAGTACTTC. The complete variable domain, with remaining parts taken from reference TRBV28 and TRBJ2-7, reads DVKVTQSSRYLVKRTGEKVFLECVQDMDHENMFWYRQDPGLGLRLIYFSYDVKMKEKGDIPEGYSVSREKKERFSLILESASTNQTSMYLCASSTQPGQGNLGEQYFGPGTRLTVT.

The chain links TRBV27 to TRBJ2-1; D possibly corresponds to TRBD2 (5 bases). Trimming took off 9 bases at V and 2 bases at J, with 17 bases between the two ends. The CDR3 sequence is 15 residues long. Germline-derived CDR1 and CDR2 are MNHEY and SMNVEV (reference sequence). CDR3 residues: CASAVVAGPYNEQFF. The CDR3 DNA sequence: TGTGCCAGTGCTGTAGTGGCGGGCCCCTACAATGAGCAGTTCTTC.

The genes are TRBV9 and TRBJ2-1, with 9 bases aligning to TRBD2. After removal of 0 bases from V and 4 bases from J, the junction contained 5 bases not matched to a gene. The CDR3 has 16 amino acids. CDR1 SGDLS and CDR2 YYNGEE come from the germline V gene. The CDR3 loop reads CASSVGNSGGYNEQFF. CDR3 coding DNA: TGTGCCAGCAGCGTAGGAAATAGCGGGGGATACAATGAGCAGTTCTTC. The full variable domain, completed using reference TRBV9 and TRBJ2-1, is DSGVTQTPKHLITATGQRVTLRCSPRSGDLSVYWYQQSLDQGLQFLIQYYNGEERAKGNILERFSAQQFPDLHSELNLSSLELGDSALYFCASSVGNSGGYNEQFFGPGTRLTVL.

The rearrangement uses TRBV4-2 and TRBJ1-5, with D perhaps TRBD1 (6 bases). V was trimmed by 4 bases and J by 1 base, leaving 11 bases between them. The germline V gene encodes CDR1 LGHNA and CDR2 YNFKEQ. The CDR3 is 15 amino acids. This chain's CDR3 is CASSREGGSNQPQHF. Here the CDR3 DNA reads TGTGCCAGCAGCCGGGAGGGGGGGAGCAATCAGCCCCAGCATTTT.

The J gene is TRBJ1-1, the V gene TRBV30, with a possible D match to TRBD1 (5 bases). Germline V CDR1 and CDR2: GTSNPN, SVGIG (reference sequence). This CDR3 is built from 12 residues. For the CDR3, the DNA is TGTGGATTTCAGGGTTCAAACACTGAAGCTTTCTTT. This codes for CGFQGSNTEAFF.

The chain uses TRBV7-9 and TRBJ2-3; 9 bases fit TRBD2. Looked up from germline, CDR1 is SEHNR and CDR2 is FQNEAQ (reference sequence). The CDR3 length is 16 residues. V shed 5 bases, J shed 2 bases, and the junction held 8 bases outside the gene matches. The CDR3 reads CASSQLAGGHTDTQYF. DNA for the CDR3: TGTGCCAGCAGCCAACTAGCGGGCGGCCACACAGATACGCAGTATTTT.

This clone was detected only a few times. This chain links TRBV9 with TRBJ2-5; tentative D call: TRBD2 (5 bases). V lost 0 bases, J lost 3 bases, and 6 bases lay in between. This CDR3 is 13 amino acids long. The germline V gene has CDR1 SGDLS and CDR2 YYNGEE. For the CDR3, the DNA is TGTGCCAGCAGCGTAGCCGGGAAAGAGACCCAGTACTTC. This sequence encodes CASSVAGKETQYF. The whole variable domain, remainder taken from reference TRBV9 and TRBJ2-5, is DSGVTQTPKHLITATGQRVTLRCSPRSGDLSVYWYQQSLDQGLQFLIQYYNGEERAKGNILERFSAQQFPDLHSELNLSSLELGDSALYFCASSVAGKETQYFGPGTRLLVL.

The chain joins TRBV7-2 to TRBJ2-2; 11 bases fit TRBD2. The germline CDR1 and CDR2 sequences are SGHTA and FQGNSA. Trimming at V came to 5 bases and at J to 5 bases, leaving 10 bases not matched to a gene. The length of the CDR3 is 17 residues. The CDR3 loop is CASSPAGTSGVTGELFF. DNA for the CDR3: TGTGCCAGCAGCCCAGCTGGGACTAGCGGAGTTACCGGGGAGCTGTTTTTT. Complete variable domain (other parts from reference TRBV7-2 and TRBJ2-2): GAGVSQSPSNKVTEKGKDVELRCDPISGHTALYWYRQSLGQGLEFLIYFQGNSAPDKSGLPSDRFSAERTGGSVSTLTIQRTQQEDSAVYLCASSPAGTSGVTGELFFGEGSRLTVL.

The chain employs TRBV7-2 and TRBJ2-7; 8 bases map to TRBD1. This CDR3 is built from 14 residues. The germline V gene has CDR1 SGHTA and CDR2 FQGNSA. V lost 5 bases to trimming and J lost 2 bases; unmatched junction nucleotides: 5. CDR3 residues: CASSQTGEAYEQYF. The CDR3 DNA reads TGTGCCAGCAGCCAGACAGGGGAAGCCTACGAGCAGTACTTC.

This clone was seen more than once but under ten times. The chain employs TRBV4-2 and TRBJ2-1; 7 positions agree with TRBD2. The CDR3 is made up of 16 amino acids. Trimming at V came to 1 base and at J to 4 bases, leaving 7 bases not matched to a gene. Germline-derived CDR1 and CDR2 are LGHNA and YNFKEQ. The CDR3 DNA sequence: TGTGCCAGCAGCCAAGGGGAAGCGGGGTCTTACAATGAGCAGTTCTTC. Translating it yields CASSQGEAGSYNEQFF.

V usage is TRBV7-2 and J usage is TRBJ2-7; 8 bases line up with TRBD2. This CDR3 is built from 14 residues. V shed 5 bases, J shed 0 bases, and the junction held 3 bases outside the gene matches. Germline V gives CDR1 SGHTA, CDR2 FQGNSA. CDR3 DNA: TGTGCCAGCAGCCGGGAGGGTAGCTCCTACGAGCAGTACTTC. The encoded protein is CASSREGSSYEQYF.

This chain connects TRBV15 to TRBJ2-3; D is perhaps TRBD2 (5 bases). The germline V gene has CDR1 LNHNV and CDR2 YYDKDF (reference sequence). Trimming stripped 2 bases from V and 0 bases from J, with 18 bases between. The CDR3 is 18 residues long. The CDR3 loop is CATSRPAGGRISTDTQYF. As DNA, the CDR3 is TGTGCCACCAGCAGACCGGCCGGCGGGCGGATAAGCACAGATACGCAGTATTTT.

This chain joins TRBV4-2 and TRBJ1-4; 10 bases are shared with TRBD1. This CDR3 region has 15 residues. V lost 5 bases to trimming and J lost 5 bases; unmatched junction nucleotides: 5. CDR1 and CDR2 (germline): LGHNA, YNFKEQ. The chain's CDR3 is CASSSSGQGNEKLFF. CDR3 DNA: TGTGCCAGCAGCTCATCGGGACAGGGGAATGAAAAACTGTTTTTT.

The chain couples TRBV5-1 to TRBJ2-1; 9 bases fit TRBD1. V gave up 4 bases and J gave up 9 bases; unmatched junction bases: 8. Germline-derived CDR1 and CDR2 are SGHRS and YFSETQ. The CDR3 is 14 amino acids. This chain's CDR3 is CASSQTTGGGEQFF. The CDR3 coding sequence is TGCGCCAGCAGCCAGACAACAGGGGGCGGTGAGCAGTTCTTC.

The chain combines TRBV28 with TRBJ2-1, with 10 bases that match TRBD2. Germline CDR1 is MDHEN and CDR2 is SYDVKM. There are 12 residues in the CDR3. Trimming took 6 bases from V and 14 from J; bases not matched to a gene: 7. CDR3 sequence: CASSLLAGSEFF. The DNA for the CDR3 is TGTGCCAGCAGCTTACTAGCGGGATCCGAGTTCTTC.

For this clone: A junction boundary mismatches the germline segment, possibly from a read error. The rearrangement joins TRBV11-2 to TRBJ2-4; no clear D. CDR1 is SGHAT and CDR2 is FQNNGV in the germline V gene. This CDR3 comprises 14 residues. CDR3 region: CASSLGLPQDIQYF. The CDR3 nucleotides read TGTGCCAGCAGTTTAGGGCTCCCTCAGGACATTCAGTACTTC.

This clone was counted between two and nine times. The chain employs TRBV5-4 and TRBJ2-1; 12 bases line up with TRBD1. After removal of 1 base from V and 5 bases from J, the junction contained 4 bases not matched to a gene. The V gene's germline CDR1 is SGHNT and CDR2 YYREEE (reference sequence). The CDR3 sequence is 16 residues long. CDR3 loop: CASSLPGTGGNNEQFF. In DNA form, the CDR3 reads TGTGCCAGCAGCTTGCCCGGGACAGGGGGCAACAATGAGCAGTTCTTC. The variable domain in full, with the rest retrieved from reference TRBV5-4 and TRBJ2-1, is ETGVTQSPTHLIKTRGQQVTLRCSSQSGHNTVSWYQQALGQGPQFIFQYYREEENGRGNFPPRFSGLQFPNYSSELNVNALELDDSALYLCASSLPGTGGNNEQFFGPGTRLTVL.

This clone has just a few counts. The chain couples TRBV5-1 to TRBJ2-5; 7 nucleotides agree with TRBD1. The ends lost 0 bases at V and 2 bases at J; junction bases unmatched: 4. This CDR3 has 15 residues. CDR1 and CDR2 from the germline V gene are SGHRS and YFSETQ. As DNA, the CDR3 is TGCGCCAGCAGCTTGGACAGGGACAGACAAGAGACCCAGTACTTC. It is translated as CASSLDRDRQETQYF. The entire variable domain, with the rest obtained from reference TRBV5-1 and TRBJ2-5, is as follows: KAGVTQTPRYLIKTRGQQVTLSCSPISGHRSVSWYQQTPGQGLQFLFEYFSETQRNKGNFPGRFSGRQFSNSRSEMNVSTLELGDSALYLCASSLDRDRQETQYFGPGTRLLVL.

A few counts support this clone. The chain is built from TRBV7-3 and TRBJ2-1; 14 bases match TRBD2. J was trimmed by 12 bases and V by 4 bases; bases with no gene match: 8. The germline CDR1 and CDR2 sequences are SGHTA and FQGTGA. CDR3 length: 15 residues. The CDR3 spells CASSSGLAGGPRQFF. The CDR3 DNA sequence: TGTGCCAGCAGCTCAGGACTAGCGGGAGGACCCCGGCAGTTCTTC.

This clone was seen only a few times. The gene calls are TRBV9 and TRBJ2-3; 11 bases fit TRBD2. J lost 4 bases, V lost 4 bases, and 11 bases had no gene match. The CDR3 contains 17 residues. CDR1 is SGDLS, CDR2 YYNGEE, per germline. The CDR3 DNA follows: TGTGCCAGCAGCCCCCCTGAGGCTAGCGGGAGGTCAGATACGCAGTATTTT. This translates into CASSPPEASGRSDTQYF.

This clone has just a few counts. The rearrangement joins TRBV9 to TRBJ2-1; 9 bases match TRBD1. The CDR3 totals 15 residues. The J segment lost 8 bases and the V segment lost 4 bases, leaving 10 bases of the junction unmatched. Germline V lookup: CDR1 SGDLS, CDR2 YYNGEE. CDR3 residues: CASSLPGTGFHEQFF. The CDR3 DNA follows: TGTGCCAGCAGCTTACCCGGGACAGGGTTTCATGAGCAGTTCTTC.